The sample holds many counts of the clone carrying this T cell receptor beta chain. Antigen unknown. This sample is drawn from a study of CD8+CD57+ T cells in acquired aplastic anemia. In the study overall: Recorded DNA amounts for sorted CD4+ and CD8+ cells had an average of approximately 2.9 ug. General observations from the study: Patients had around 28 CD8+ CDR3 sequences in common with controls (the shared set).

Before being chosen for sequencing, patients had shown CD8+CD57+ cell expansion by flow cytometry. Genomic DNA templated the TCR beta VDJ and CDR3 profiling. Each CDR3 protein gets one entry after TCRdb re-called the reads with MiXCR. Of about 160,000 distinct CDR3 sequences in the sample, 40% to 50% were seen once. This CDR3 contains 14 residues. The germline CDR1 and CDR2 sequences are MNHNS and SASEGT. Trimming took 9 bases from V and 2 from J; bases not matched to a gene: 9. The sequencing sample was made of sorted CD4+, CD8+, or CD8+CD57+ T cells (not recorded which) from PBMCs. The chain has TRBV6-1 and TRBJ1-1; 7 bases line up with TRBD1. The clonotype comes from a human donor with aplastic anemia. This CDR3 reads CASYQGGANTEAFF. CDR3 coding DNA: TGTGCCAGTTACCAAGGGGGCGCAAACACTGAAGCTTTCTTT.